Sequencing of this TCR beta chain was carried out in a study of tumor-infiltrating lymphocytes in primary liver carcinoma. Across the study: The patient group consisted of men and women aged 30 to 69 years.

Out of unsorted whole blood came the blood RNA, and germline DNA was extracted as well. Study-wide results and caveats: Whereas tumor region pairs overlapped more, tumor-adjacent and tumor-blood pairs overlapped less.

This clonotype was seen many times. Antigen specificity is unknown. Germline CDR1 reads LGHNA; CDR2 reads YSLEER. Trimming stripped 4 bases from V and 3 bases from J, with 9 bases between. The CDR3 is 14 amino acids. From around 0.5 ug total RNA, TCR beta cDNA was generated with a primer in the constant region. Slightly modified ARM-PCR with three nested multiplex PCR rounds yielded TCR beta libraries. A C-beta reverse primer and TRBV1-TRBV30 forward primers served in each of the first two PCR rounds, at ten to eleven cycles apiece. TCRdb independently ran MiXCR on the multiplex PCR reads; one entry per CDR3 protein. The sample records about 320,000 distinct CDR3 sequences, approximately 54% being singletons.

Material for sequencing was peripheral blood. The sequence was obtained from a woman aged 30 to 39 with primary liver carcinoma and hepatitis B virus infection. The chain links TRBV4-3 to TRBJ2-2; D is unclear. CDR3 nucleotides: TGCGCCAGCAGCCCAGGCTTCTACACCGGGGAGCTGTTTTTT. It yields the protein CASSPGFYTGELFF.